What follows is one T cell receptor beta chain and its context. Clones were read by immunoSEQ multiplex PCR, and TCRdb kept only the in-frame ones, dropping some. The sample carries fewer than 400,000 clones, more than 80% recorded once. These data come from a study of cytomegalovirus exposure and HLA in healthy donors. Background on the study: The same platform was used for the roughly 120 validation repertoires as for the 600 to 700 first-cohort repertoires, as reported in a later analysis.

The donors formed part of the roughly 110-subject validation cohort, distinct from the roughly 640-subject first cohort. The germline V gene encodes CDR1 MDHEN and CDR2 SYDVKM. The CDR3 sequence is 15 residues long. Trimming stripped 6 bases from V and 4 bases from J, with 18 bases between. The sample consisted of PBMCs. The rearrangement joins TRBV28 to TRBJ1-2, with D unresolved. This TCR was recovered from a woman between 18 and 29 years old in good health and CMV-seronegative. The CDR3 DNA sequence: TGTGCCAGCAGCATTATCGTGTCAGGATTCTATGGCTACACCTTC. This codes for CASSIIVSGFYGYTF.